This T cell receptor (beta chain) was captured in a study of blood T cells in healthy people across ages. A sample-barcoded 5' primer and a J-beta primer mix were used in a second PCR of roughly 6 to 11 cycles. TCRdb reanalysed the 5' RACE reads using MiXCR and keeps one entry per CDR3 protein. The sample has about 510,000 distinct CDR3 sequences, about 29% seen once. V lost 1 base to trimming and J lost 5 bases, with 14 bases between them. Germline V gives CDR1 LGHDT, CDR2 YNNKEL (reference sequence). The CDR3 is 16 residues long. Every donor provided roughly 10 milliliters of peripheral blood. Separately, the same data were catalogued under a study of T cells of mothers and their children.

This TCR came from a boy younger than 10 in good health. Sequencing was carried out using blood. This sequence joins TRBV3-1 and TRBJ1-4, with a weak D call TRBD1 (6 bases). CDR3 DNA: TGTGCCAGCAGCCAAGTAAGGACAGCGGGGAATGAAAAACTGTTTTTT. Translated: CASSQVRTAGNEKLFF.